Listed below are T cell receptor beta chains from one sample, sequenced in a study of T cell repertoires in cytomegalovirus infection. Their recognized antigens are unknown. Each CDR3 protein is one row after TCRdb ran MiXCR on the reads. The sample holds about 570,000 distinct CDR3 sequences, roughly 43% seen once. This specimen consisted of cultured PBMCs, obtained from culture after CMV antigen stimulation. These receptors originate from a human donor in good health (CMV status not recorded). Some clones in this sample may be carry-over from other donors' samples. CDR3s include the opening cysteine and the closing phenylalanine or tryptophan. The order of the fields is clone size, J gene, D gene, V gene, CDR3 DNA, CDR3 protein. The D gene is left open where the match is weak. Size is omitted from some rows. Given values are once, few, many or a class for expanded clones.

. TRBJ1-1 . TRBV10-1 TGCGCCAGCAGCCCTAGACCTTCCCATGAAGCTTTCTTT CASSPRPSHEAFF
. TRBJ2-3 . TRBV5-1 TGCGCCAGCAGCCCCGGGTTCTCAGGGGACGCAGATACGCAGTATTTT CASSPGFSGDADTQYF
. TRBJ2-7 . TRBV15 TGTGCCGGGCGCCAGGGTGGAGACGAGCAGTACTTC CAGRQGGDEQYF
. TRBJ1-5 . TRBV28 TGTGCCAGCAGTTTAAACGCGGGGGGCCGGCGTCAGCCCCAGCATTTT CASSLNAGGRRQPQHF
. TRBJ1-5 . TRBV19 TGTGCCAGTAGTATGCGGGTGCTCATGCCCCAGCATTTT CASSMRVLMPQHF
few TRBJ2-4 . TRBV7-2 TGTGCCAGCAGCCCCGGGCAGACAAACATTCAGTACTTC CASSPGQTNIQYF
. TRBJ1-1 . TRBV19 TGTGCCAGTAGTATACCATTCGGGGAAGGGCCAGCTTTCTTT CASSIPFGEGPAFF
. TRBJ2-2 . TRBV6-5 TGTGCCAGCAGTTACGGCAAAGGGACCGGGGAGCTGTTTTTT CASSYGKGTGELFF
. TRBJ2-5 TRBD2 TRBV7-8 TGTGCCAGCAGCTTAGTGGGCGGGAGCGCCCAAGAGACCCAGTACTTC CASSLVGGSAQETQYF
. TRBJ1-2 TRBD1 TRBV20-1 TGCAGTGCTATGGACAGGGCGGTGGCCTATGGCTACACCTTC CSAMDRAVAYGYTF
few TRBJ2-7 . TRBV5-4 TGTGCCAGCAGCTGGGCGAATCTCGAGCAGTACTTC CASSWANLEQYF
. TRBJ2-3 . TRBV9 TGTGCCAGCAGCGTAGACCGCCCCGGGACAAGGGGCCCAAGTGCAGATACGCAGTATTTT CASSVDRPGTRGPSADTQYF
few TRBJ2-2 TRBD2 TRBV7-9 TGTGCCAGCAGCTCCGGACTAGCGCCGAACACCGGGGAGCTGTTTTTT CASSSGLAPNTGELFF
few TRBJ2-2 TRBD1 TRBV2 TGTGCCAGCAGTGAACTCGGGACAGTAAACACCGGGGAGCTGTTTTTT CASSELGTVNTGELFF
many TRBJ2-1 TRBD1 TRBV7-2 TGTGCCAGCAGCCCCGGGACAGCCTCCTACAATGAGCAGTTCTTC CASSPGTASYNEQFF
. TRBJ2-1 . TRBV24-1 TGTGCCACCACACGGGGAGTAGTAGGTAATGAGCAGTTCTTC CATTRGVVGNEQFF
. TRBJ2-2 TRBD2 TRBV5-1 TGCGCCAGCACCCAAGCGGGGGGTTCCACCGGGGAGCTGTTTTTT CASTQAGGSTGELFF
. TRBJ2-7 . TRBV15 TGTGCCACCAGGCCGGGAGGGACAGTCTCCTACGAGCAGTACTTC CATRPGGTVSYEQYF
. TRBJ1-4 TRBD1 TRBV12-3/TRBV12-4 TGTGCCAGCAGTTTTGCGGGACAGGTGTTTTTT CASSFAGQVFF
few TRBJ1-1 . TRBV12-3/TRBV12-4 TGTGCCAGCAGTGCTACAGGTCATGAGTCGGCTTTCTTT CASSATGHESAFF
. TRBJ1-2 . TRBV7-2 TGTGCCAGCAGCTTAGTTGACGGCTATGGCTACACCTTC CASSLVDGYGYTF
. TRBJ1-1 . TRBV12-3/TRBV12-4 TGTGCCAGCACCCCTGGGGGATCAGGTGGCACTGAAGCTTTCTTT CASTPGGSGGTEAFF
few TRBJ2-7 . TRBV6-1 TGTGCCAGCAGACAACTGAACTCCTACGAGCAGTACTTC CASRQLNSYEQYF
. TRBJ2-7 . TRBV7-2 TGTGCCAGCAGTCCCCACGGGCCCTCCTCCTACGAGCAGTACTTC CASSPHGPSSYEQYF
. TRBJ1-2 . TRBV28 TGTGCCAGCAGTTGGTCTTGGAGAAACCCGGAAGACTATGGCTACACCTTC CASSWSWRNPEDYGYTF
. TRBJ2-7 . TRBV7-2 TGTGCCAGCAGCCCCCAGTCTGGGGGGGGCGGGGAGCAGTACTTC CASSPQSGGGGEQYF
few TRBJ2-2 . TRBV11-2 TGTGCCAGCAGCTTAGATAGGGCTCTCATTGGCGGGGAGCTGTTTTTT CASSLDRALIGGELFF
. TRBJ2-1 . TRBV5-3 TGTGCCAGCGGAAAGCGGTTGTACAATGAGCAGTTCTTC CASGKRLYNEQFF
. TRBJ2-7 TRBD2 TRBV12-3/TRBV12-4 TGTGCCAGCAGCTATAGCGGGTGGGCCTACGAGCAGTACTTC CASSYSGWAYEQYF
. TRBJ2-1 TRBD1 TRBV7-2 TGTGCCAGCAGCCCGCGGAGGGCAGGGGGCCACAATGAGCAGTTCTTC CASSPRRAGGHNEQFF
. TRBJ2-3 . TRBV2 TGTGCCAGCACCTATTCCGACGACCGCACAGATACGCAGTATTTT CASTYSDDRTDTQYF
. TRBJ2-1 TRBD2 TRBV20-1 TGCAGTGCTAGGGGCCTCGGAGGGGCTAGCGGGTACAATGAGCAGTTCTTC CSARGLGGASGYNEQFF
few TRBJ2-1 . TRBV6-2/TRBV6-3 TGTGCCAGCAATGCCTACAATGAGCAGTTCTTC CASNAYNEQFF
. TRBJ2-2 TRBD1 TRBV11-2 TGTGCCAGCAGCCCCCTGGACAGGGGCTCCGGTAACACCGGGGAGCTGTTTTTT CASSPLDRGSGNTGELFF
. TRBJ2-1 . TRBV7-3 TGTGCCAGCAGCCCCCTCGGCTCTCCCACCCCAACCTACAATGAGCAGTTCTTC CASSPLGSPTPTYNEQFF
many TRBJ1-3 TRBD1 TRBV7-2 TGTGCCAGCAGCTTCGATCCCGGACAGGGTGGCACCATATATTTT CASSFDPGQGGTIYF
. TRBJ2-3 TRBD1 TRBV20-1 TGCAGTGCTGGAAGACAGGGGGCAGATACGCAGTATTTT CSAGRQGADTQYF
. TRBJ2-6 . TRBV10-2 TGCGCCAGCAGTGGTTACGGGGGGCGAACTTCTGGGGCCAACGTCCTGACTTTC CASSGYGGRTSGANVLTF
. TRBJ1-4 . TRBV6-5 TGTGCCAGCAGTCGGGCGAACAATGAAAAACTGTTTTTT CASSRANNEKLFF
. TRBJ1-5 TRBD1 TRBV5-5 TGTGCCAGCAGCTTGGGCACAGGGGTATGGCAGCCCCAGCATTTT CASSLGTGVWQPQHF
few TRBJ1-5 . TRBV7-2 TGTGCCAGCAGCTTAGTTGTCGGGTATGGCAATCAGCCCCAGCATTTT CASSLVVGYGNQPQHF
. TRBJ2-1 . TRBV5-4 TGTGCCAGCCCTCATAAAGGGTTCTTC CASPHKGFF
few TRBJ2-7 . TRBV7-2 TGTGCCAGCAGCCCTTTGCTTCACGAGCAGTACTTC CASSPLLHEQYF
. TRBJ2-1 TRBD2 TRBV6-2/TRBV6-3 TGTGCCAGCGAAAGTAGCGGGAGAGGGTTTGGGAATGAGCAGTTCTTC CASESSGRGFGNEQFF
few TRBJ2-3 . TRBV18 TGTGCCAGCTCACCAGGCGGCCTCACAGATACGCAGTATTTT CASSPGGLTDTQYF
. TRBJ2-5 . TRBV5-5 TGTGCCAGCAGCTTGTTTCAGGGGCCGGAGACCCAGTACTTC CASSLFQGPETQYF
. TRBJ2-7 . TRBV27 TGTGCCAGCAGTCCCAGTTCAGTTGCCGAGCAGTACTTC CASSPSSVAEQYF
. TRBJ2-1 . TRBV3-1 TGTGCCAGCAGCCAGACTAGGAATGAGCAGTTCTTC CASSQTRNEQFF
few TRBJ2-5 TRBD2 TRBV7-2 TGTGCCAGCAGCCGGGGTAGCACGGGAGCGGGGGGCCAAGAGACCCAGTACTTC CASSRGSTGAGGQETQYF
. TRBJ2-5 TRBD2 TRBV20-1 TGCAGTGCTTTTCTTAGCGGGAGCGATGAGACCCAGTACTTC CSAFLSGSDETQYF
. TRBJ2-3 . TRBV7-2 TGTGCCAGCAGATTAGGACTCGATGGAGATACGCAGTATTTT CASRLGLDGDTQYF
few TRBJ1-2 . TRBV20-1 TGCAGCGGAGCACCTTCAGGGATCCCCTATGGCTACACCTTC CSGAPSGIPYGYTF
many TRBJ1-4 . TRBV6-1 TGTGCCAGCAGGGGGGCGAGGGCGGCTAATGAAAAACTGTTTTTT CASRGARAANEKLFF
few TRBJ2-7 TRBD1 TRBV7-8 TGTGCCAGCAGCTCCTTTAGACAGGGTCCCTACGAGCAGTACTTC CASSSFRQGPYEQYF
. TRBJ2-5 TRBD2 TRBV7-6 TGTGCCAGCAGCCCCTGGACTAGAAAAGAGACCCAGTACTTC CASSPWTRKETQYF
. TRBJ2-7 . TRBV20-1 TGCAGTGCTAGGACAATTTACGAGCAGTACTTC CSARTIYEQYF
few TRBJ1-2 TRBD1 TRBV20-1 TGCAGTGCTAGTCCGGGACAGGCTGCCTATGGCTACACCTTC CSASPGQAAYGYTF
. TRBJ2-1 TRBD2 TRBV5-4 TGTGCCAGCAGCTTGCCTAGCGGGAGGTCGGATGAGCAGTTCTTC CASSLPSGRSDEQFF
. TRBJ2-7 . TRBV7-8 TGTGCCAGCAGCCCCCCGGGAGCATTAGGGGACGAGCAGTACTTC CASSPPGALGDEQYF
. TRBJ2-1 . TRBV20-1 TGCAGTGCTCGAGCTGGAAACGGCGGCAATGAGCAGTTCTTC CSARAGNGGNEQFF